In this sample, the clone carrying this T cell receptor beta chain turned up many times. As yet, its antigen is unknown. This record belongs to a study of early T cells in non-severe SARS-CoV-2 infection. Background on the study: Unsorted whole blood bulk RNA was sequenced, with unpaired chains.

Study observations and caveats: There was a bias toward anti-spike CD8 responses in VDJdb matching, which missed private and CD4 specificities.

The CDR3 has 12 residues. Germline-derived CDR1 and CDR2 are SQVTM and ANQGSEA. V lost 4 bases to trimming and J lost 3 bases, with 7 bases between them. Individually, cDNA molecules had unique molecular identifiers attached to them. TCRdb independently ran MiXCR on the 5' RACE reads; one entry per CDR3 protein. The data hold 45,000 to 70,000 distinct CDR3 sequences, with roughly 6.2% observed a single time. The clonotype originates from an adult who was a healthcare worker with PCR-confirmed SARS-CoV-2 infection or an uninfected control (not recorded which). The sample comprised whole blood. V and J are TRBV29-1 and TRBJ1-3; D possibly corresponds to TRBD1 (6 bases). CDR3 DNA: TGCAGCGTTGCAGGGGATGGAAACACCATATATTTT. It is translated as CSVAGDGNTIYF. Combining the CDR3 with reference TRBV29-1 and TRBJ1-3 gives the whole variable domain SAVISQKPSRDICQRGTSLTIQCQVDSQVTMMFWYRQQPGQSLTLIATANQGSEATYESGFVIDKFPISRPNLTFSTLTVSNMSPEDSSIYLCSVAGDGNTIYFGEGSWLTVV.